The source of this TCR beta chain is a study of blood T cell repertoires in COVID-19. The method was immunoSEQ multiplex PCR; TCRdb's version includes in-frame clones alone and lacks a portion of them. Here the sample spans approximately 200,000 clones, more than 85% being singletons. This CDR3 has 15 residues. V was pared by 0 bases and J by 4 bases, with 3 bases of the junction left unmatched. Germline CDR1 is SGHRS and CDR2 is YFSETQ. This chain joins TRBV5-1 and TRBJ2-1; 8 nucleotides align to TRBD1. The TCR was taken from a man between 70 and 80 years old with active or convalescent COVID-19. Sequenced: peripheral blood. The CDR3 here is CASSLEGQAYNEQFF. CDR3 DNA: TGCGCCAGCAGCTTGGAGGGACAGGCTTACAATGAGCAGTTCTTC.